This TCR beta chain is drawn from a study of beta chain features in type 1 diabetes (dated by TCRdb to 2017 to 2018). Context from the whole study: Mean age, gender distribution, total cell number and subset yield did not differ between patients and healthy donors. Across all samples, fewer than 130 million sorted cells were examined, and cell number per subset correlated strongly with RNA yield. The study compared the TCRB repertoires of sorted circulating CD4+ T cell subsets in recently diagnosed type 1 diabetes patients with those in matched healthy donors. Naive and central memory subsets were obtained from all 28 donors, but regulatory and stem cell-like memory subsets were isolated from only 8 patients and 8 healthy donors. Overall results and qualifications from the work: Shorter templates might have been favored by PCR, but patient and control samples were amplified and corrected together, so both groups would have been affected equally by any skew. Because cDNA rather than genomic DNA was sequenced, highly expressing activated cells could have been over-represented, although no difference in activation and CD3 levels was found between groups. The naive, central memory and regulatory TCRB repertoires appeared to resemble one another more closely among patients than among healthy donors. At VDJ recombination sites, type 1 diabetes patients had fewer insertions and more deleted nucleotides, which implies abnormalities in thymic rearrangement. Because the HLA sub-analyses included only small numbers of individuals, any influence of HLA type on TCRB rearrangement was left unresolved. Type 1 diabetes patients showed a moderate but significant shortening of TCRB CDR3 length in all four CD4+ subsets.

From each donor, a single peripheral blood sample of about 110 mL on average was drawn into heparinised tubes. A BD FACSAria II and a panel including CD45RO, CCR7, CD25, CD127, CD95 and CD27 were used to sort naive, central memory, regulatory and stem cell-like memory CD4+ T cells. Purity was above 95% for every sorted population. Right away, PBMCs were isolated by Lymphoprep density gradient centrifugation and were stained directly, with no culture step. So that batch effects would be minimized, each experiment stained and sorted samples in pairs, pairing one healthy donor with one patient. Details on this clone: Its antigen remains unidentified. No much larger clone exists at a distance of one base, and base qualities are not known.

The entire amount of isolated RNA was reverse transcribed using the High Capacity cDNA Reverse Transcription Kit, so the sequenced TCRB transcripts were expressed ones. Deep immunoSEQ sequencing was performed on naive, central memory and regulatory T cell samples, with an average of about 4 million total reads per sample. Sorted cells were lysed in RLT buffer and RNA was extracted with DNase-treated RNeasy Micro or Mini kits, depending on cell number. To prevent cross-contamination, each cell subset was processed individually, whereas patient and healthy donor samples were processed jointly. The immunoSEQ multiplex PCR was used to amplify TCRB sequences from cDNA, generating 87-bp fragments that spanned the CDR3 region. Amplicons were sequenced on the Illumina HiSeq platform. The authors processed their data as follows. PCR bias was corrected computationally using synthetic template baselines, and reads within Hamming distance 2 were collapsed, with unmergeable singletons discarded. Reads were aligned to IMGT to assign V, D and J genes, CDR3 length, and insertions or deletions at six rearrangement sites. Clonotype counts were normalized to sorted cell number within each subset before computing true diversity and Gini coefficients with the tcR R package. The overlap coefficient, calculated on TCRB nucleotide sequences, was used to measure repertoire sharing. As a proxy for the pre-selection repertoire, out-of-frame TCRB sequences from naive cells were analyzed. In TCRdb, the immuneACCESS table is reduced to in-frame sequences with V and J assigned. These tables do not hold every clone; where another copy was compared, an unresolved V gene accounts for under half, and the others remain unexplained. D and trimming come from the DNA, and the V and J calls and clone size come from that table. This sample holds about 900,000 clones; 15% to 20% were observed only once. The top ten clones comprise around 0.02% of the sample.

The germline V gene (reference sequence) specifies MNHEY as CDR1 and SMNVEV as CDR2. Spanning cysteine to phenylalanine, the CDR3 consists of 14 amino acids. Of all the DNA, just the CDR3 is kept, 42 bases in frame from base 1. V was cut back by 4 bases and J by 2 bases, leaving a gap of 12 bases between them. The chain is encoded by TRBV27 joined to TRBJ2-7; no D segment can be confidently identified. Sequenced sample: naive CD4+ T cells from blood. This specimen's cell subset or site label, interpreted: true naive CD4+ T cells. The sequence was collected from a woman younger than 35 in good health. The encoded CDR3 is CASSSGVPAYEQYF. The DNA is TGTGCCAGCAGTTCCGGAGTGCCAGCCTACGAGCAGTACTTC.